The T cell receptor (beta chain) described here comes from a study of blood T cells in healthy people across ages. Study results and caveats: Diversity figures based on one million T cells were deemed too low. Among T cells, TCR beta diversity per million cells dropped roughly linearly as age rose.

A J-beta primer mix and a sample-barcoded 5' primer were used in a second PCR of roughly 7 to 12 cycles. From the 5' RACE reads, TCRdb called clonotypes with MiXCR, one entry per CDR3 protein. This sample has about 680,000 distinct CDR3 sequences, with about 52% found just once. This clonotype has more than one count but fewer than ten. Its antigen is still unknown. The germline CDR1 and CDR2 sequences are SGHRS and YFSETQ. V was cut by 4 bases and J by 2 bases, with 6 bases left in between. The CDR3 length is 12 residues. The receptor comes from a woman aged 55-70 years in good health. The chain links TRBV5-1 to TRBJ1-2; D not resolved. The sample consisted of blood. The CDR3 region is CASSPENYGYTF. In nucleotides, the CDR3 is TGCGCCAGCAGCCCCGAAAACTATGGCTACACCTTC.